This TCR beta chain was obtained from a study of cytomegalovirus exposure and HLA in healthy donors. Study as a whole: Previous work identified 117 million unique TCR beta sequences from 200 million or so T cells.

The ends were cut back, 5 bases at V and 0 bases at J, with 14 bases in the middle. This CDR3 region has 16 residues. Germline values: CDR1 LNHNV, CDR2 YYDKDF (reference sequence). The PCR used 60 Vbeta and 13 Jbeta primers. Libraries were prepared by immunoSEQ multiplex PCR; TCRdb keeps only in-frame clonotypes and omits some of them. The table includes around 76,000 clones, 60% to 85% detected once. This chain links TRBV15 with TRBJ1-5; D not certain. The TCR originated in a man aged 35-49 years in good health and CMV-seronegative. Sequencing was done on a sample of PBMCs. CDR3 coding DNA: TGTGCCACCAGCTTCTCGACGGGAGTTAGCAATCAGCCCCAGCATTTT. Residues: CATSFSTGVSNQPQHF.